These 10 T cell receptor beta chains came from one sample sequenced in a study of T-cell memory formation after mild COVID-19. TCRdb fed the 5' RACE reads into MiXCR, producing one record per CDR3 protein. Of approximately 82,000 distinct CDR3 sequences in the sample, 13% are singletons; the top ten hold 40% to 45%. Input material: PBMCs or a T cell subset sorted from them (not recorded which). The source is a man younger than 35 who had mild COVID-19 (a few samples of this study predate the infection). Cell type and time point are not known.

This chain uses TRBV5-1 with TRBJ2-6; D gene unclear. Germline loops: CDR1 SGHRS, CDR2 YFSETQ. This CDR3 has 17 residues. Trimming pared 0 bases from V and 2 bases from J, leaving 12 bases between. The CDR3: CASSLVSRMTGANVLTF. The CDR3 coding sequence is TGCGCCAGCAGCTTGGTCTCCCGCATGACTGGGGCCAACGTCCTGACTTTC.

This clonotype was detected only a few times. This chain joins TRBV12-3 or TRBV12-4 and TRBJ1-1; 8 bases line up with TRBD1. The length of the CDR3 is 15 residues. V shed 6 bases, J shed 4 bases, and the junction held 10 bases outside the gene matches. CDR3 loop: CASRPGGAGGTEAFF. CDR3 nucleotide sequence: TGTGCCAGCAGACCAGGGGGCGCCGGGGGCACTGAAGCTTTCTTT.

The J gene is TRBJ1-1, the V gene TRBV7-9, with a tentative D call TRBD1 (5 bases). Germline CDR1 is SEHNR and CDR2 is FQNEAQ (reference sequence). The CDR3 runs to 16 residues. V was shortened by 7 bases and J by 5 bases, with 23 bases between the two germline ends. The CDR3 region is CASTGTPGQGETEAFF. The CDR3 DNA sequence: TGTGCCAGCACCGGGACCCCAGGGCAGGGAGAGACTGAAGCTTTCTTT.

In its sample, this clonotype was seen a few times. The V gene is TRBV6-5, the J gene TRBJ2-2; D unclear. Deletions cut 8 bases from V and 7 bases from J, with 8 bases between. Germline V gives CDR1 MNHEY, CDR2 SVGAGI. The CDR3 consists of 11 residues. The CDR3 here is CASGLGGELFF. In nucleotides, the CDR3 is TGTGCCAGCGGCCTGGGCGGGGAGCTGTTTTTT.

The J gene is TRBJ2-7, the V gene TRBV12-3 or TRBV12-4; 8 positions match TRBD1. After removal of 1 base from V and 4 bases from J, the junction contained 3 bases not matched to a gene. The CDR3 has 14 residues. CDR3 nucleotide sequence: TGTGCCAGCAGTTTAGGGACAGGGAGGTACGAGCAGTACTTC. Protein: CASSLGTGRYEQYF.

This clonotype appeared a few times. The chain links TRBV29-1 to TRBJ1-4; no definite D call. The CDR3 totals 12 residues. Germline CDR1 and CDR2: SQVTM and ANQGSEA. Trimming removed 7 bases from V and 5 bases from J, with 11 bases in between. CDR3 sequence: CSAHDKNEKLFF. The CDR3 DNA follows: TGCAGCGCCCACGACAAGAATGAAAAACTGTTTTTT.

The chain couples TRBV12-3 or TRBV12-4 to TRBJ2-1; the match to TRBD2 covers 14 bases. J was trimmed by 8 bases and V by 5 bases; bases with no gene match: 5. The CDR3 covers 15 residues. The CDR3 reads CASSLTSGGADEQFF. CDR3 bases: TGTGCCAGCAGTCTGACTAGCGGGGGGGCGGATGAGCAGTTCTTC.

This rearrangement joins TRBV9 to TRBJ2-2, with a weak D call TRBD2 (6 bases). The CDR3 has 16 residues. With 2 bases removed from V and 4 bases from J, the gap between germline ends came to 15 bases. Germline CDR1 SGDLS, CDR2 YYNGEE. The CDR3 protein is CASSVRDFPITGELFF. The CDR3, as DNA: TGTGCCAGCAGCGTGCGGGACTTCCCAATCACCGGGGAGCTGTTTTTT.

This clonotype has ten or more counts. The chain couples TRBV5-1 to TRBJ2-1, with TRBD2 matching 16 bases. J gave up 5 bases and V 2 bases, and 1 base lay outside the gene matches. The CDR3 has 16 residues. The germline gives CDR1 SGHRS, CDR2 YFSETQ. CDR3 coding DNA: TGCGCCAGCAGCTTTGGGACTAGCGGGGGGGACAATGAGCAGTTCTTC. Amino acids: CASSFGTSGGDNEQFF.

V gene TRBV9 combines with J gene TRBJ2-2, with 7 nucleotides matching TRBD1. Germline V gives CDR1 SGDLS, CDR2 YYNGEE. CDR3 length: 15 residues. The junction had 7 bases not matched to a gene; V was cut back by 4 bases and J by 4 bases. This chain's CDR3 is CASSLIQGLTGELFF. In DNA, the CDR3 is TGTGCCAGCAGCCTAATACAGGGGCTCACCGGGGAGCTGTTTTTT.